This TCR beta chain is drawn from a study of blood T cells in healthy people across ages. Study observations and caveats: Any changes in expanded clonotypes were possibly confounded, as donor CMV status remained unknown. Greater diversity and more naive CD4+ cells were seen in long-lived donors than in aged donors.

As regards this clonotype: The target antigen is unknown.

A second PCR, run for roughly 7 to 11 cycles, used a sample-barcoded 5' primer plus a J-beta primer mix. TCRdb called the 5' RACE reads again in MiXCR, with one record for every CDR3 protein. The sample holds just under 900,000 distinct CDR3 sequences, more than 25% seen once. The CDR3 totals 14 residues. The V and J ends lost 6 bases and 1 base, in that order; junction bases with no gene match: 7. Germline CDR1 is DFQATT and CDR2 is SNEGSKA (reference sequence). Approximately 9.4 milliliters was the volume of peripheral blood drawn from each donor. The receptor was isolated from a woman at least 80 years old in good health. V and J are TRBV20-1 and TRBJ2-5; 8 bases match TRBD1. Sequenced material: blood. The CDR3 loop reads CSATRQGSQETQYF. The CDR3 nucleotides read TGCAGTGCAACCCGACAGGGGAGCCAAGAGACCCAGTACTTC.